Listed below are T cell receptor beta chains from one sample, sequenced in a study of cytomegalovirus exposure and HLA in healthy donors. Profiling relied on immunoSEQ multiplex PCR, and the TCRdb table lists in-frame clones only, not all of them. The sample lists some 170,000 clones; 75% to 85% were seen once. Specimen: PBMCs. The receptors come from a woman aged 55-75 years in good health and CMV-seropositive. Both conserved end residues are part of each CDR3. D genes are given only for firm matches. Only part of the rows carry a size: once, few, many, or a class if the clone is expanded.

>TRBJ2-2|TRBV29-1|few|TRBD2
CSVLGGGRVVGELFF
TGCAGCGTCCTTGGGGGGGGGAGAGTTGTTGGGGAGCTGTTTTTT
>TRBJ2-1|TRBV29-1|few|.
CSIAAPSSYNEQFF
TGCAGCATAGCGGCGCCGAGCTCCTACAATGAGCAGTTCTTC
>TRBJ1-1|TRBV9|.|TRBD1
CASSRGDSTEAFF
TGTGCCAGCAGCCGTGGGGACAGCACTGAAGCTTTCTTT
>TRBJ1-1|TRBV11-2|.|.
CASSLSTGAFF
TGTGCCAGCAGCTTATCCACGGGGGCTTTCTTT
>TRBJ2-3|TRBV6-4|.|TRBD2
CASSLTSGGSDTQYF
TGTGCCAGTTCTCTGACTAGCGGGGGCTCAGATACGCAGTATTTT
>TRBJ2-1|TRBV7-9|.|TRBD2
CASSLWLAGPQDNEQFF
TGTGCCAGCAGCTTATGGTTAGCGGGGCCGCAAGACAATGAGCAGTTCTTC
>TRBJ2-7|TRBV5-4|.|.
CASSLAAGQTYEQYF
TGTGCCAGCAGCTTGGCAGCGGGTCAGACCTACGAGCAGTACTTC
>TRBJ1-2|TRBV27|few|TRBD1
CASRSNRGLIGYTF
TGTGCCAGCAGGTCCAACAGGGGGCTGATTGGCTACACCTTC
>TRBJ2-7|TRBV9|.|TRBD2
CASSFGLAGPQISYEQYF
TGTGCCAGCAGCTTTGGACTAGCGGGGCCTCAAATTTCCTACGAGCAGTACTTC
>TRBJ2-1|TRBV6-1|few|TRBD1
CASRVGTGGINEQFF
TGTGCCAGCAGAGTTGGGACAGGGGGCATCAATGAGCAGTTCTTC
>TRBJ1-1|TRBV6-1|.|TRBD1
CASGQAANTEAFF
TGTGCCAGCGGACAGGCGGCGAACACTGAAGCTTTCTTT
>TRBJ2-1|TRBV28|.|TRBD2
CASSSGGLFNNEQFF
TGTGCCAGCAGTTCGGGGGGGCTTTTTAACAATGAGCAGTTCTTC
>TRBJ2-7|TRBV4-3|.|TRBD2
CASSQSLAGDTYEQYF
TGCGCCAGCAGCCAGTCACTAGCGGGGGATACCTACGAGCAGTACTTC
>TRBJ2-1|TRBV6-5|.|.
CASSYGLPADNEQFF
TGTGCCAGCAGTTACGGGCTGCCAGCGGACAATGAGCAGTTCTTC
>TRBJ2-1|TRBV6-5|.|TRBD2
CASSYSASGGVQFF
TGTGCCAGCAGTTACTCGGCTAGCGGGGGGGTACAGTTCTTC
>TRBJ1-5|TRBV6-1|.|.
CASSEGPGNQPQHF
TGTGCCAGCAGTGAAGGCCCAGGCAATCAGCCCCAGCATTTT
>TRBJ2-4|TRBV29-1|.|.
CSVEVAENIQYF
TGCAGCGTTGAGGTGGCAGAAAACATTCAGTACTTC
>TRBJ2-4|TRBV7-9|.|TRBD1
CASSLALQGVDKNIQYF
TGTGCCAGCAGCTTAGCCTTACAGGGGGTGGACAAAAACATTCAGTACTTC
>TRBJ2-3|TRBV4-1|.|.
CASSQPDPRVTDTQYF
TGCGCCAGCAGCCAACCGGACCCGAGGGTGACAGATACGCAGTATTTT
>TRBJ1-2|TRBV28|.|.
CASSLGGMKPPLGGYTF
TGTGCCAGCAGTTTGGGAGGGATGAAGCCCCCCCTCGGTGGCTACACCTTC
>TRBJ1-2|TRBV5-5|few|TRBD1
CASSHDTGTGPLYGYTF
TGTGCCAGCAGCCACGATACCGGGACAGGGCCTCTCTATGGCTACACCTTC
>TRBJ1-2|TRBV28|.|.
CASSLFGLYGYTF
TGTGCCAGCAGTTTATTTGGGCTATATGGCTACACCTTC
>TRBJ2-1|TRBV27|.|TRBD2
CASSPSGSGSWYEQFF
TGTGCCAGCAGTCCCTCGGGGAGCGGGAGCTGGTATGAGCAGTTCTTC
>TRBJ2-3|TRBV21-1|.|.
CASSRLHLCTDTQYF
TGTGCCAGCAGCCGACTACACCTTTGCACAGATACGCAGTATTTT
>TRBJ1-5|TRBV15|.|.
CATSRDPGLQHF
TGTGCCACCAGCAGAGACCCAGGGCTCCAGCATTTT
>TRBJ2-7|TRBV21-1|once|.
CASSAGPGQGHHEQYF
TGTGCCAGCAGCGCGGGACCGGGACAGGGTCACCACGAGCAGTACTTC
>TRBJ2-1|TRBV9|.|.
CASSGLEYNEQFF
TGTGCCAGCAGCGGACTAGAATACAATGAGCAGTTCTTC
>TRBJ2-6|TRBV7-2|.|TRBD1
CASNLPRTGAGANVLTF
TGTGCCAGCAACTTACCACGGACAGGGGCTGGGGCCAACGTCCTGACTTTC
>TRBJ2-1|TRBV9|.|.
CASSVVGAGNEQFF
TGTGCCAGCAGCGTAGTGGGGGCAGGCAATGAGCAGTTCTTC
>TRBJ2-1|TRBV29-1|.|TRBD2
CSVEGGGGSYNEQFF
TGCAGCGTTGAAGGGGGCGGGGGGTCCTACAATGAGCAGTTCTTC
>TRBJ2-7|TRBV30|few|.
CAWSGKTGLSYEQYF
TGTGCCTGGAGTGGAAAAACAGGGCTCTCCTACGAGCAGTACTTC
>TRBJ1-1|TRBV7-3|.|.
CASSLSRNTEAFF
TGTGCCAGCAGCTTAAGTAGAAACACTGAAGCTTTCTTT
>TRBJ2-1|TRBV7-3|.|.
CASSPSYAYNEQFF
TGTGCCAGCAGCCCTAGCTACGCCTACAATGAGCAGTTCTTC
>TRBJ2-7|TRBV5-4|.|TRBD2
CASSPPGGAYEQYF
TGTGCCAGCAGCCCTCCTGGGGGGGCCTACGAGCAGTACTTC
>TRBJ1-1|TRBV12-5|.|TRBD1
CASGLEQGTEAFF
TGTGCTAGTGGTTTGGAACAGGGGACTGAAGCTTTCTTT
>TRBJ2-5|TRBV5-1|.|.
CASSLDPSGETQYF
TGCGCCAGCAGCTTGGACCCATCGGGGGAGACCCAGTACTTC
>TRBJ2-1|TRBV5-4|.|TRBD2
CASSPGLADYNEQFF
TGTGCCAGCAGCCCAGGACTAGCTGATTACAATGAGCAGTTCTTC
>TRBJ2-5|TRBV29-1|.|TRBD2
CSVVGLAGVETQYF
TGCAGCGTCGTCGGACTAGCGGGGGTTGAGACCCAGTACTTC
>TRBJ1-3|TRBV28|few|TRBD1
CASSLTGVLSGNTIYF
TGTGCCAGCAGTCTCACAGGGGTGCTATCTGGAAACACCATATATTTT
>TRBJ2-7|TRBV5-6|.|TRBD1
CASSLSGQVGEQYF
TGTGCCAGCAGCTTGTCCGGACAGGTCGGCGAGCAGTACTTC
>TRBJ2-5|TRBV5-1|.|TRBD2
CASSLEPSGGAWETQYF
TGCGCCAGCAGCTTGGAACCTAGCGGGGGGGCCTGGGAGACCCAGTACTTC
>TRBJ1-2|TRBV30|.|TRBD1
CACKQGERSYTF
TGTGCCTGTAAACAGGGGGAAAGGAGCTACACCTTC
>TRBJ2-1|TRBV30|.|TRBD2
CAWVSGLAGLYNEQFF
TGTGCCTGGGTGTCGGGACTAGCGGGACTCTACAATGAGCAGTTCTTC
>TRBJ2-2|TRBV6-1|.|.
CASSDIGRWDTGELFF
TGTGCCAGCAGTGATATAGGGAGGTGGGACACCGGGGAGCTGTTTTTT
>TRBJ1-4|TRBV2|.|.
CASSAIGATNEKLFF
TGTGCCAGCAGTGCAATCGGGGCAACTAATGAAAAACTGTTTTTT
>TRBJ2-7|TRBV4-1|.|.
CASSQEEGFWYEQYF
TGCGCCAGCAGCCAAGAGGAGGGCTTCTGGTACGAGCAGTACTTC
>TRBJ2-7|TRBV7-3|.|.
CASSLEQGYEQYF
TGTGCCAGCAGCTTAGAACAGGGTTACGAGCAGTACTTC
>TRBJ2-7|TRBV14|.|TRBD2
CASSQDLVGLAGGEQYF
TGTGCCAGCAGCCAAGATCTAGTAGGGCTAGCGGGAGGCGAGCAGTACTTC
>TRBJ2-3|TRBV13|few|.
CASSASSSGDTQYF
TGTGCCAGCAGCGCATCTAGTTCGGGGGATACGCAGTATTTT
>TRBJ2-7|TRBV5-5|.|TRBD1
CASSRGTGVGEQYF
TGTGCCAGCAGCCGAGGGACAGGGGTAGGGGAGCAGTACTTC
>TRBJ2-1|TRBV5-1|once|.
CASSFSENEQFF
TGCGCCAGCAGCTTTAGCGAAAATGAGCAGTTCTTC
>TRBJ2-3|TRBV9|once|.
CASSTTSTDTQYF
TGTGCCAGCAGCACTACTAGCACAGATACGCAGTATTTT
>TRBJ2-3|TRBV27|.|TRBD1
CASSYGQAFTDTQYF
TGTGCCAGCAGTTATGGACAGGCATTCACAGATACGCAGTATTTT
>TRBJ2-5|TRBV7-6|.|TRBD2
CASSPGLAAGQYF
TGTGCCAGCAGCCCTGGACTAGCCGCTGGGCAGTACTTC